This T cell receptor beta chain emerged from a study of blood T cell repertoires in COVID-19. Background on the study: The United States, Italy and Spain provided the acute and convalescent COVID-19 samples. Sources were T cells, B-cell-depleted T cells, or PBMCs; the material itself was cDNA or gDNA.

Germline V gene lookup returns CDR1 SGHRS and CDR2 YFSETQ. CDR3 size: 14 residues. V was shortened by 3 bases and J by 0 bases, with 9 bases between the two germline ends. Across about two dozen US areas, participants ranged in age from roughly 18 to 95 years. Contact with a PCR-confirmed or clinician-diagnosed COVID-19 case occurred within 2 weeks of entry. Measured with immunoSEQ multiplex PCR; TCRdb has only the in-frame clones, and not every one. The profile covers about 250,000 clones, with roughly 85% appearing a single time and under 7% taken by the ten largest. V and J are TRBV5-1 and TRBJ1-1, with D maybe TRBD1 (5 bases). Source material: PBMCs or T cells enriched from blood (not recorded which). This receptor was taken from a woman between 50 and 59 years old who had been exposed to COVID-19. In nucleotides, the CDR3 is TGCGCCAGCAGCTACGACAGTGTGAACACTGAAGCTTTCTTT. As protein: CASSYDSVNTEAFF.